This entry lists 7 T cell receptor beta chains sequenced from one sample in a study of shared clonotypes between healthy human individuals. TCRdb's table, derived via immunoSEQ multiplex PCR, lists solely in-frame clones and lacks some. Among 450,000 to 600,000 clones listed, about 80% were seen once. Sequenced: PBMCs. The receptors stem from a woman aged 40-49 years in good health. Some clones in this sample may be carry-over from other donors' samples.

This sequence joins TRBV7-6 and TRBJ1-6, with a tentative D call TRBD1 (6 bases). This CDR3 is built from 13 residues. V shed 5 bases and J shed 7 bases, with 9 bases lying between them. Germline CDR1 reads SGHVS; CDR2 reads FNYEAQ. The CDR3 nucleotides read TGTGCCAGCAGCCAGGACAGAAATTCACCCCTCCACTTT. This encodes CASSQDRNSPLHF.

The chain carries TRBV7-2 and TRBJ1-1; D perhaps matches TRBD1 (6 bases). V was cut by 2 bases and J by 1 base, with 11 bases left in between. This CDR3 contains 15 residues. The germline V gene has CDR1 SGHTA and CDR2 FQGNSA. Here the CDR3 DNA reads TGTGCCAGCAGCTTATCTGGGGGCGGGAACACTGAAGCTTTCTTT. Translation gives CASSLSGGGNTEAFF.

The sample holds one count of this clone. The rearrangement links TRBV7-8 to TRBJ2-7; tentatively, D is TRBD2 (6 bases). Trimming shortened V by 2 bases and J by 7 bases, and 9 bases separated the two germline ends. Germline-derived CDR1 and CDR2 are SGHVS and FQNEAQ. The CDR3 has 12 residues. The CDR3 spells CASSLSGGEQYF. The CDR3 DNA follows: TGTGCCAGCAGCTTATCTGGGGGGGAGCAGTACTTC.

This clone was found a few times. V and J are TRBV5-4 and TRBJ2-5, with a weak D call TRBD1 (7 bases). Germline V gene data show CDR1 as SGHNT and CDR2 as YYREEE (reference sequence). CDR3 size: 14 residues. V shed 4 bases and J shed 5 bases, with 15 bases lying between them. CDR3 nucleotides: TGTGCCAGCAGCCCAGGGGGACTGAGGGAGACCCAGTACTTC. Translating it yields CASSPGGLRETQYF.

The chain uses TRBV6-1 and TRBJ2-7, with D perhaps matching TRBD2 (5 bases). Deletions cut 8 bases from V and 3 bases from J, with 14 bases between. CDR3 length equals 13 residues. The germline V gene encodes CDR1 MNHNS and CDR2 SASEGT. The CDR3 protein is CASEGLERYEQYF. The DNA for the CDR3 is TGTGCCAGCGAAGGACTGGAGCGCTACGAGCAGTACTTC.

The J gene is TRBJ2-1, the V gene TRBV15; D unresolved. The germline V gene has CDR1 LNHNV and CDR2 YYDKDF (reference sequence). Trimming stripped 0 bases from V and 5 bases from J, with 5 bases between. The CDR3 sequence is 13 residues long. CDR3 DNA: TGTGCCACCAGCAGAGATTATAACAATGAGCAGTTCTTC. Protein product: CATSRDYNNEQFF.

Ten or more counts support this clone. Other DNA variants within this sample encode the same CDR3. The rearrangement uses TRBV30 and TRBJ2-5; D is undetermined. V lost 2 bases and J 9 bases, leaving 16 bases between the germline ends. Germline CDR1 and CDR2: GTSNPN and SVGIG (reference sequence). The CDR3 covers 13 residues. The CDR3 DNA reads TGTGCCTGGAGTCCCGCAGCCTCCGTGGCCCAGTACTTC. It specifies CAWSPAASVAQYF. Full variable domain (remainder filled in from reference TRBV30 and TRBJ2-5): SQTIHQWPATLVQPVGSPLSLECTVEGTSNPNLYWYRQAAGRGLQLLFYSVGIGQISSEVPQNLSASRPQDRQFILSSKKLLLSDSGFYLCAWSPAASVAQYFGPGTRLLVL.